This T cell receptor (beta chain) was sequenced for a study of T cells expressing NK-cell markers. Study-wide background: Repertoires of TCR beta were obtained from T cells sorted as CD3+CD56+NKG2C+, CD3+CD56+NKG2C- and CD3+CD56-NKG2C+. Sequencing covered eight donors, seven HCMV-seropositive and one seronegative.

Points from the study as a whole: Leadership of the CD3+CD56-NKG2C+ fraction also belonged to these clonotypes in a handful of donors.

The CDR3 runs to 16 residues. Libraries used 5'RACE template switching adding universal primer site and UMIs. TCRdb reworked the 5' RACE reads into one entry per CDR3 protein, no DNA. This repertoire comprises fewer than 300,000 distinct CDR3 sequences; its ten largest clones make up around 4.2%. To note about this clonotype: What it binds is not known.

The sample comprised blood T cells: a sorted CD56 or NKG2C T cell subset, CD4+ or CD8+ T cells, or bulk PBMC T cells (not recorded which). The clonotype originates from a woman between 18 and 70 years old in good health. The chain employs TRBV12-3 or TRBV12-4 and TRBJ2-1; TCRdb designates TRBD2, a call that cannot be tested without DNA. CDR3 amino acids: CASSSYGGARDNEQFF.